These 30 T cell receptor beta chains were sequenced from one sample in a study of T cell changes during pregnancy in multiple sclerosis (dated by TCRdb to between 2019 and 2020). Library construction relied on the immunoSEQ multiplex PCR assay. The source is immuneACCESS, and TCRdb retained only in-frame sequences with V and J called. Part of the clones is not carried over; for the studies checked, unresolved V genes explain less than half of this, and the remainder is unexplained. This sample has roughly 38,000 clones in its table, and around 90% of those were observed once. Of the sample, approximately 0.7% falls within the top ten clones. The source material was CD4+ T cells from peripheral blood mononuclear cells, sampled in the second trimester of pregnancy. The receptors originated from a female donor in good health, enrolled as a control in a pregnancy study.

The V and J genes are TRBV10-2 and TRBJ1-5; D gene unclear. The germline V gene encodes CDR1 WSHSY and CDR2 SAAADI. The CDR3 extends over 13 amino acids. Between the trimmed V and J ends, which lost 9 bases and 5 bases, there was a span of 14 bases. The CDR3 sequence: CASQREGDQPQHF. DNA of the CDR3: TGCGCCAGTCAAAGGGAGGGAGATCAGCCCCAGCATTTT.

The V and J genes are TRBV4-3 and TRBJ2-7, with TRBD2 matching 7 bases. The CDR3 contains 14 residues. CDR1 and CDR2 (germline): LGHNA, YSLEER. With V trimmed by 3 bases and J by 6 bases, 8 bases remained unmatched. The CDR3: CASSHGGGLGEQYF. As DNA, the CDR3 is TGCGCCAGCAGCCATGGGGGAGGGTTGGGCGAGCAGTACTTC.

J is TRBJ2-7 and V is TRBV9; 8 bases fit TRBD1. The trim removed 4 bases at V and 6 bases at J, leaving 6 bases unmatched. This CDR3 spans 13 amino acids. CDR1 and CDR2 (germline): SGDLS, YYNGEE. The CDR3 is CASSPQGAGEQYF. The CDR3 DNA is TGTGCCAGCAGCCCGCAGGGGGCGGGCGAGCAGTACTTC.

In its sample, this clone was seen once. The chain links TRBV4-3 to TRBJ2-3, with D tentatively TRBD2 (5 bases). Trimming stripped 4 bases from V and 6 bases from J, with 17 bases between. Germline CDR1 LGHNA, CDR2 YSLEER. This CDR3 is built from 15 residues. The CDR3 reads CASSPSETRVDTQYF. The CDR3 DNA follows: TGCGCCAGCAGCCCCAGCGAAACTAGGGTCGATACGCAGTATTTT.

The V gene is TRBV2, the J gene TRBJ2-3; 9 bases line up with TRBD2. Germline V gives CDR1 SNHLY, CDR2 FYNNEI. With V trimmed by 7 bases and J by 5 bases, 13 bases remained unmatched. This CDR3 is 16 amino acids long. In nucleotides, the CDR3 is TGTGCCAGCACCCCAGGGCGCGGGGGGGCCAGAGATACGCAGTATTTT. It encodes CASTPGRGGARDTQYF.

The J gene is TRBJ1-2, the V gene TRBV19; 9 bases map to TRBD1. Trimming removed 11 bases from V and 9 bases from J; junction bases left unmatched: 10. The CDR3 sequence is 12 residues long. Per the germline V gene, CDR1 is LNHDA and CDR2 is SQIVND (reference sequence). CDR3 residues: CAGGTGSGSYTF. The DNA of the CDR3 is TGTGCCGGTGGGACAGGGAGTGGAAGCTACACCTTC.

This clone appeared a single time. In DNA, the CDR3 is TGTGCCAGCTCAATACAGAGTAACAATGAGCAGTTCTTC. Translated: CASSIQSNNEQFF. The V call is TRBV18, the J call TRBJ2-1; no clear D. The germline gives CDR1 KGHSH, CDR2 LQKENI. V lost 5 bases and J lost 5, with 10 bases in between. The CDR3 extends over 13 amino acids. Full variable domain (rest looked up from reference TRBV18 and TRBJ2-1): NAGVMQNPRHLVRRRGQEARLRCSPMKGHSHVYWYRQLPEEGLKFMVYLQKENIIDESGMPKERFSAEFPKEGPSILRIQQVVRGDSAAYFCASSIQSNNEQFFGPGTRLTVL.

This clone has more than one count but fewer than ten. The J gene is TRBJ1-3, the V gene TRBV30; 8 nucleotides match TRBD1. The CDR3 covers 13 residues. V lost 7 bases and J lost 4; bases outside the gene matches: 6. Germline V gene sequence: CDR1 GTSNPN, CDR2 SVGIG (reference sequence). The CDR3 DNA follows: TGTGCCTCATCCGGGACAGGCGGAAACACCATATATTTT. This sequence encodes CASSGTGGNTIYF.

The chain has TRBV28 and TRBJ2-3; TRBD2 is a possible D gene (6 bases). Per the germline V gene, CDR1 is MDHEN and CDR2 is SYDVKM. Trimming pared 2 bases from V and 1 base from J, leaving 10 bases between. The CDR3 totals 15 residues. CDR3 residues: CASSLSGPGTDTQYF. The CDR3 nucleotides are TGTGCCAGCAGTTTAAGCGGGCCGGGCACAGATACGCAGTATTTT.

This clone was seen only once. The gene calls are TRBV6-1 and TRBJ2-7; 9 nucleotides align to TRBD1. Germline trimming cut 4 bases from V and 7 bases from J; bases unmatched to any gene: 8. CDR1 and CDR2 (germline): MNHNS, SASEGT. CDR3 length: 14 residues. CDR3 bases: TGTGCCAGCAGTGGACCGACAGGGGGTAGGGAGCAGTACTTC. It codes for CASSGPTGGREQYF.

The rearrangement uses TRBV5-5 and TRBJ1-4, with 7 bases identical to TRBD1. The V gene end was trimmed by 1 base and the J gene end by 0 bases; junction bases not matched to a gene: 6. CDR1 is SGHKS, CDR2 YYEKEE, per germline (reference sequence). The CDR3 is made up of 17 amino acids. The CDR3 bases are TGTGCCAGCAGCTTGTACAGGGGTGGTGCAACTAATGAAAAACTGTTTTTT. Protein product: CASSLYRGGATNEKLFF.

The CDR3 here is CASSAQGLNSPLHF. DNA of the CDR3: TGTGCCAGCAGCGCACAGGGATTGAATTCACCCCTCCACTTT. The rearrangement links TRBV9 to TRBJ1-6; perhaps TRBD1 as D (6 bases). Germline V CDR1 and CDR2: SGDLS, YYNGEE. The CDR3 runs 14 residues. Trimming left V 3 bases short and J 7 bases short, with 11 bases between.

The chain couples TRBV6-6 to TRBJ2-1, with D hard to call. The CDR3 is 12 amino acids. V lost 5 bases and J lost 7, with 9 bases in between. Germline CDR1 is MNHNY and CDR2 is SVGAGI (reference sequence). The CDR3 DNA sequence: TGTGCCAGCAGTCCCCAATTGAATGAGCAGTTCTTC. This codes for CASSPQLNEQFF.

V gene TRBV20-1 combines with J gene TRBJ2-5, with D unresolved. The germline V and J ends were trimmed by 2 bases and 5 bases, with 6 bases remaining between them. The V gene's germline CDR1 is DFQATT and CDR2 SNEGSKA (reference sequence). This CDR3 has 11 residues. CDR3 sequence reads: CSARMAETQYF. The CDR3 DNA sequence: TGCAGTGCTAGAATGGCTGAGACCCAGTACTTC.

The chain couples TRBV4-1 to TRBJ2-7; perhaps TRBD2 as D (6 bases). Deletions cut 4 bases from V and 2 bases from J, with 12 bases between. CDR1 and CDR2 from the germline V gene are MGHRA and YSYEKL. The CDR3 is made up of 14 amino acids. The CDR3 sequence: CASSPPGTAYEQYF. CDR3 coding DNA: TGCGCCAGCAGCCCTCCCGGGACTGCCTACGAGCAGTACTTC.

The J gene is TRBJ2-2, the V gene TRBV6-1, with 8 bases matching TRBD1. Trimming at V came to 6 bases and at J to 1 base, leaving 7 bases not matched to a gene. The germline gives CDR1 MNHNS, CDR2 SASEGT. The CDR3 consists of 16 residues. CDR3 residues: CASREPGTGNTGELFF. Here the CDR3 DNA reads TGTGCCAGCAGAGAACCCGGGACAGGGAACACCGGGGAGCTGTTTTTT.

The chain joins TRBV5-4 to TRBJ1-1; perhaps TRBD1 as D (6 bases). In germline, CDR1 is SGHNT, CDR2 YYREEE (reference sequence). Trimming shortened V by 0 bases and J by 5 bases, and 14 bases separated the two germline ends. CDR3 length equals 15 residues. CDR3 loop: CASSLGQGRDTEAFF. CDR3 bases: TGTGCCAGCAGCTTGGGGCAGGGGAGAGATACTGAAGCTTTCTTT. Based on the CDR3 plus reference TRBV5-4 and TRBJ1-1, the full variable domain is ETGVTQSPTHLIKTRGQQVTLRCSSQSGHNTVSWYQQALGQGPQFIFQYYREEENGRGNFPPRFSGLQFPNYSSELNVNALELDDSALYLCASSLGQGRDTEAFFGQGTRLTVV.

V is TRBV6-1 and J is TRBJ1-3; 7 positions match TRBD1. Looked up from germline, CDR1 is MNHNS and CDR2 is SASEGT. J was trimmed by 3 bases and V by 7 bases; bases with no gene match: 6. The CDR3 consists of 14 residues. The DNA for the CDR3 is TGTGCCAGCAATCTGGGACAGCTTGGAAACACCATATATTTT. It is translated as CASNLGQLGNTIYF.

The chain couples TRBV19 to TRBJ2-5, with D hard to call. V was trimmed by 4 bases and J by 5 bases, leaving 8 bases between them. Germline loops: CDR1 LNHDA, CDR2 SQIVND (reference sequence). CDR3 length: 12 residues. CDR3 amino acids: CASSSGVETQYF. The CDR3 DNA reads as TGTGCCAGTAGTAGTGGAGTGGAGACCCAGTACTTC.

The CDR3 spells CASSQAGTNNGYTF. CDR3 coding DNA: TGTGCCAGCAGCCAAGCAGGGACTAATAACGGCTACACCTTC. The chain combines TRBV4-2 with TRBJ1-2; tentatively, D is TRBD1 (5 bases). The ends were cut back, 1 base at V and 8 bases at J, with 14 bases in the middle. Germline CDR1 and CDR2: LGHNA and YNFKEQ. The CDR3 consists of 14 residues.

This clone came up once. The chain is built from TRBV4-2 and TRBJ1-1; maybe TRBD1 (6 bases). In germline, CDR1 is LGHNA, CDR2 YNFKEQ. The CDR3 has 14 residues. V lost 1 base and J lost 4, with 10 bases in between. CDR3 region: CASSQVLQGTEAFF. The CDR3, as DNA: TGTGCCAGCAGCCAAGTTCTACAGGGCACTGAAGCTTTCTTT.

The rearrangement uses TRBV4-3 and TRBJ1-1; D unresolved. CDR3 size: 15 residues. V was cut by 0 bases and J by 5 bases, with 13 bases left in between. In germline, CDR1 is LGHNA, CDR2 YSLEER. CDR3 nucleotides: TGCGCCAGCAGCCAAGATCACAGCCCTTCGACTGAAGCTTTCTTT. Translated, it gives CASSQDHSPSTEAFF.

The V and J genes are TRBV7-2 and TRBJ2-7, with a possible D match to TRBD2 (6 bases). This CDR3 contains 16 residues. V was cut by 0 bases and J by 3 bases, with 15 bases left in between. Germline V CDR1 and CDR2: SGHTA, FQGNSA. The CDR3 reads CASSLAAGRLNYEQYF. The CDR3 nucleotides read TGTGCCAGCAGCTTAGCGGCGGGGCGCCTGAACTACGAGCAGTACTTC.

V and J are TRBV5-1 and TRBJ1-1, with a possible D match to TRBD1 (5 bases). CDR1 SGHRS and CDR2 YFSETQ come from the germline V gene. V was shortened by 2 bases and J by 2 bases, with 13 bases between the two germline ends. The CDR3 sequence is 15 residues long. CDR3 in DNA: TGCGCCAGCAGCTTCGCCCCCGGGGGTAACACTGAAGCTTTCTTT. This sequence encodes CASSFAPGGNTEAFF.

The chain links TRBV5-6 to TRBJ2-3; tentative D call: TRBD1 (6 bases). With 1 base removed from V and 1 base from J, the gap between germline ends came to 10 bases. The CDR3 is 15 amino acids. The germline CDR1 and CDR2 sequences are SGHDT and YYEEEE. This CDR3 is CASSLPAGGTDTQYF. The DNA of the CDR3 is TGTGCCAGCAGCTTGCCGGCAGGGGGCACAGATACGCAGTATTTT.

The DNA of the CDR3 is TGTGCCAGTAGCCGCCCGGGAAGTGGGGTGGCTAATGAAAAACTGTTTTTT. Translation: CASSRPGSGVANEKLFF. The chain couples TRBV19 to TRBJ1-4; D gene unclear. Germline V CDR1 and CDR2: LNHDA, SQIVND (reference sequence). The CDR3 covers 17 residues. V was trimmed by 6 bases and J by 3 bases, leaving 20 bases between them.

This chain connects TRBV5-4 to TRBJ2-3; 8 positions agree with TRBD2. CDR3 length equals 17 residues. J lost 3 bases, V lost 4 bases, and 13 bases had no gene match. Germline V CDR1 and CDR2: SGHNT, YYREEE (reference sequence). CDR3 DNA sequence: TGTGCCAGCAGCACCCCAGCGAGGCGGGGGGCGACAGATACGCAGTATTTT. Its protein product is CASSTPARRGATDTQYF.

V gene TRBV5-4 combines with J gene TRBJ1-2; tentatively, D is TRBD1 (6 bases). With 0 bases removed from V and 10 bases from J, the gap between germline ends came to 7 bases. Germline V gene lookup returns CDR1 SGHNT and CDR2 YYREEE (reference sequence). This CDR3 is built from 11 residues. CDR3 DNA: TGTGCCAGCAGCTTGGACAGGGACTACACCTTC. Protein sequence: CASSLDRDYTF.

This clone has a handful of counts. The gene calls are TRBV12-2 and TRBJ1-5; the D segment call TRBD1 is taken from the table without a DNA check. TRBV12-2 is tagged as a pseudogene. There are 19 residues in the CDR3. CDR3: CASRLADRGWGNSNQPQHF. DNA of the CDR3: TGTGCAAGTCGCTTAGCCGACAGGGGATGGGGCAATAGCAATCAGCCCCAGCATTTT.

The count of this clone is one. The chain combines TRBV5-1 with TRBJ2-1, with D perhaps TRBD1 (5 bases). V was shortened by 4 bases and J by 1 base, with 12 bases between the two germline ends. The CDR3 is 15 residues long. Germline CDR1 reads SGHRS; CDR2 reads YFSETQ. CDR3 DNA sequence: TGCGCCAGCAGCGTACAGGAGACGTCCTACAATGAGCAGTTCTTC. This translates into CASSVQETSYNEQFF.